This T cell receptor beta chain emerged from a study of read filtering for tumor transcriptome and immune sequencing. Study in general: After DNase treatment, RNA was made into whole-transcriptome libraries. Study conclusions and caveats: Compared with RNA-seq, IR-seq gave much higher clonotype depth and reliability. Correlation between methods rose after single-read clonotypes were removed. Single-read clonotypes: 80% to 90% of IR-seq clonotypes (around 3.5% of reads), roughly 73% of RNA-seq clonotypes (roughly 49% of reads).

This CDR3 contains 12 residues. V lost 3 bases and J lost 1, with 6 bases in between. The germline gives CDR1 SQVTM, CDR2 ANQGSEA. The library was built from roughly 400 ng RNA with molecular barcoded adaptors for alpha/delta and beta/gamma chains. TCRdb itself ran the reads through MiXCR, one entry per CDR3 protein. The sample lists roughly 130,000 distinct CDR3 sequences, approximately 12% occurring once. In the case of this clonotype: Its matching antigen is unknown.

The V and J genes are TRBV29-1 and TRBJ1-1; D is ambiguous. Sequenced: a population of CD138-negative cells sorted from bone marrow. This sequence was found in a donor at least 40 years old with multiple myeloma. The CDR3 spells CSVEVRNTEAFF. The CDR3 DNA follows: TGCAGCGTTGAGGTGAGGAACACTGAAGCTTTCTTT.